The 17 T cell receptor beta chains listed next were all sequenced from one sample in a study of T cells expressing NK-cell markers. TCRdb re-called the 5' RACE reads and shows each CDR3 protein once, DNA omitted. This table holds about 460,000 distinct CDR3 sequences. Material for sequencing was blood T cells: a sorted CD56 or NKG2C T cell subset, CD4+ or CD8+ T cells, or bulk PBMC T cells (not recorded which). The source of these receptors is a woman between 45 and 65 years old in good health.

This sequence joins TRBV5-6 and TRBJ1-1. CDR3 size: 14 residues. CDR1 is SGHDT and CDR2 is YYEEEE in the germline V gene. CDR3 sequence reads: CASSLEKWDTEAFF.

The V gene is TRBV5-1, the J gene TRBJ2-7; the TCRdb D gene call, TRBD1, has no DNA to confirm it. The CDR3 totals 15 residues. The germline V gene encodes CDR1 SGHRS and CDR2 YFSETQ. The CDR3 region is CASSLRSGATYEQYF.

The chain is built from TRBV7-2 and TRBJ2-6; the TCRdb D gene call, TRBD1, has no DNA to confirm it. CDR1 and CDR2 (germline): SGHTA, FQGNSA. The CDR3 totals 18 residues. This CDR3 reads CASSLPGTGVSGANVLTF. The full variable domain, with the rest looked up from reference TRBV7-2 and TRBJ2-6, is GAGVSQSPSNKVTEKGKDVELRCDPISGHTALYWYRQSLGQGLEFLIYFQGNSAPDKSGLPSDRFSAERTGGSVSTLTIQRTQQEDSAVYLCASSLPGTGVSGANVLTFGAGSRLTVL.

The chain is built from TRBV20-1 and TRBJ2-5; the D gene TCRdb calls, TRBD2, cannot be checked with no DNA. The CDR3 is made up of 14 amino acids. Germline loops: CDR1 DFQATT, CDR2 SNEGSKA (reference sequence). The CDR3 is CSARAGLVGETQYF.

The chain joins TRBV15 to TRBJ2-4; the TCRdb D gene call, TRBD2, has no DNA to confirm it. The CDR3 is 20 amino acids. Germline V lookup: CDR1 LNHNV, CDR2 YYDKDF (reference sequence). The CDR3 loop is CATSTGGAGCREVAKNIQYF.

The chain uses TRBV4-2 and TRBJ2-7; the D call from TCRdb, TRBD2, cannot be confirmed without DNA. CDR3 length equals 18 residues. Germline assignment: CDR1 LGHNA and CDR2 YNFKEQ. CDR3 region: CASSQVGSGGGKAYEQYF.

The V call is TRBV2, the J call TRBJ1-1. Germline-derived CDR1 and CDR2 are SNHLY and FYNNEI. This CDR3 contains 11 residues. The CDR3 spells CASSRGNGAFF.

The V call is TRBV7-9, the J call TRBJ2-7; TCRdb picks TRBD1, but there is no DNA to check that call. The CDR3 sequence is 12 residues long. Germline CDR1 and CDR2: SEHNR and FQNEAQ (reference sequence). The CDR3 reads CASSSGQGRKYF.

This sequence joins TRBV20-1 and TRBJ2-2; TCRdb indicates TRBD1, and absent DNA this call remains unverified. CDR1 and CDR2 from the germline V gene are DFQATT and SNEGSKA (reference sequence). The CDR3 consists of 14 residues. The CDR3 loop is CSALPGRHTGELFF.

V and J are TRBV21-1 and TRBJ2-7; absent DNA, TCRdb's TRBD1 call cannot be checked. TRBV21-1 is annotated as a pseudogene. This CDR3 contains 18 residues. CDR3 sequence reads: CASSKVKQGPPISYEQYF.

V and J are TRBV29-1 and TRBJ2-2; with no DNA, the TCRdb D assignment of TRBD2 cannot be verified. CDR1 and CDR2 from the germline V gene are SQVTM and ANQGSEA. This CDR3 contains 13 residues. CDR3 residues: CSADGARGGELFF.

The chain has TRBV4-1 and TRBJ2-1; TCRdb reports TRBD2, a call that lacks DNA to check it against. This CDR3 is 18 amino acids long. The germline CDR1 and CDR2 sequences are MGHRA and YSYEKL. The CDR3 loop is CASSQDIGAGGLYNEQFF.

V and J are TRBV6-6 and TRBJ2-1. CDR3 length: 13 residues. Germline values: CDR1 MNHNY, CDR2 SVGAGI (reference sequence). The chain's CDR3 is CASRNSSYNEQFF.

The V call is TRBV5-1, the J call TRBJ2-3; the D call from TCRdb, TRBD1, cannot be confirmed without DNA. Germline V gene data show CDR1 as SGHRS and CDR2 as YFSETQ. This CDR3 has 16 amino acids. The CDR3 here is CASSSGILASTDTQYF. Full variable domain (outside the CDR3, taken from reference TRBV5-1 and TRBJ2-3): KAGVTQTPRYLIKTRGQQVTLSCSPISGHRSVSWYQQTPGQGLQFLFEYFSETQRNKGNFPGRFSGRQFSNSRSEMNVSTLELGDSALYLCASSSGILASTDTQYFGPGTRLTVL.

The V and J genes are TRBV10-1 and TRBJ1-1; TCRdb indicates TRBD1, and absent DNA this call remains unverified. From germline, CDR1 is WNHNN and CDR2 SYGVQD (reference sequence). This CDR3 has 13 residues. CDR3 loop: CASRLTGETEAFF.

The V call is TRBV2, the J call TRBJ2-7; the TCRdb call, TRBD2, lacks DNA for checking. CDR1 and CDR2 (germline): SNHLY, FYNNEI. This CDR3 contains 14 residues. CDR3 in amino acids: CASQGSSGPYEQYF.

The rearrangement uses TRBV29-1 and TRBJ1-5; there is no DNA to check the TCRdb D call of TRBD1. CDR1 is SQVTM and CDR2 is ANQGSEA in the germline V gene. This CDR3 contains 15 residues. The chain's CDR3 is CSATVTGSGNQPQHF.